This T cell receptor (beta chain) was obtained from a study of blood T cell repertoires in COVID-19. The repertoire was sequenced with immunoSEQ multiplex PCR; TCRdb's copy has only in-frame clones and lacks some. The table has 350,000 to 500,000 clones, approximately 90% seen once. CDR1 is MNHEY, CDR2 SVGEGT, per germline. The germline V and J ends were trimmed by 4 bases and 4 bases, with 14 bases remaining between them. The CDR3 consists of 15 residues. V and J are TRBV6-2 or TRBV6-3 and TRBJ1-5; a weak D match, TRBD1 (5 bases). The clonotype was recovered from a woman between 18 and 30 years old who had been exposed to COVID-19. Specimen: PBMCs or T cells enriched from blood (not recorded which). The CDR3 reads CASSSAGLDNQPQHF. CDR3 sequence (DNA): TGTGCCAGCAGTTCTGCAGGGTTGGATAATCAGCCCCAGCATTTT.